This T cell receptor beta chain was found in a study of breast tumors, draining lymph nodes, adjacent tissues. Findings and caveats of the study: Tumors had less TCR diversity than lymph nodes, more than nontumor tissue.

This clonotype was observed once. Its antigen is not identified. It may be a read error: a sequence one base away is much more abundant. Germline V CDR1 and CDR2: SGHDN, FVKESK. This CDR3 contains 15 residues. Breast cancer patients provided tissue from their axillary draining lymph nodes. MiXCR, run by TCRdb on the multiplex PCR reads, gives a single entry per CDR3 protein. The data show over 100,000 distinct CDR3 sequences, about 20% seen once. The specimen sequenced was axillary lymph node tissue. The chain employs TRBV14 and TRBJ2-7; tentative D call: TRBD1 (5 bases). The source of this sequence is a female donor with breast cancer. Some clones in this sample may be carry-over from other donors' samples. Here the CDR3 DNA reads TGTGCCAGCAGCCCTGGGCCTTTGGGGCTCTACGGGCAGTACTTC. Its translation is CASSPGPLGLYGQYF.